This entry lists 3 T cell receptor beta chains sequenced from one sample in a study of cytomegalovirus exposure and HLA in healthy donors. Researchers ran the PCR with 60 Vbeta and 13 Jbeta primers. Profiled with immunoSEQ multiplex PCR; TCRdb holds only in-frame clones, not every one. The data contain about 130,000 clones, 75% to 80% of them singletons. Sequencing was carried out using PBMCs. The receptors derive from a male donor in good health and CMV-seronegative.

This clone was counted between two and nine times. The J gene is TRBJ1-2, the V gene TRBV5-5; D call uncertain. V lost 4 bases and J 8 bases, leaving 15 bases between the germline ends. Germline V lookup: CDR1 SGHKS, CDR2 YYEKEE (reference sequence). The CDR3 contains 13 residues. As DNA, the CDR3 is TGTGCCAGCAGCCATAAAAGGGAGGAGGGCTACACCTTC. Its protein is CASSHKREEGYTF.

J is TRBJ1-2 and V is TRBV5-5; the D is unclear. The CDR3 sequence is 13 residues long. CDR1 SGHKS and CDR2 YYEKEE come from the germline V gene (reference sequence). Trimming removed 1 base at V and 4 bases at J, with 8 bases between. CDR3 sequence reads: CASSLTGSYGYTF. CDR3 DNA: TGTGCCAGCAGCTTGACGGGGTCCTATGGCTACACCTTC.

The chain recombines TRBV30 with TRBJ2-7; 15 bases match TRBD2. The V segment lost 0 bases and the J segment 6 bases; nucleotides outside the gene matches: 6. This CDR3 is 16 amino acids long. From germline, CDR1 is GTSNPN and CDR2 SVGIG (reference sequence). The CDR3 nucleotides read TGTGCCTGGAGTGTACGCAGGACTAGCGGGGGGGGCGAGCAGTACTTC. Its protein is CAWSVRRTSGGGEQYF.